One and the same sample provided the 14 T cell receptor beta chains below, sequenced in a study of T cells expressing NK-cell markers. From its re-call of the 5' RACE reads, TCRdb lists each CDR3 protein once, without DNA. The listing contains 160,000 or so distinct CDR3 sequences. Sequenced material: blood T cells: a sorted CD56 or NKG2C T cell subset, CD4+ or CD8+ T cells, or bulk PBMC T cells (not recorded which). The receptors were sampled from a woman between 18 and 69 years old in good health.

The rearrangement uses TRBV11-1 and TRBJ2-7; checking the TCRdb D call of TRBD2 is not possible without DNA. This CDR3 is 14 amino acids long. Looked up from germline, CDR1 is SGHAT and CDR2 is FQDESV (reference sequence). Here the CDR3 reads CASSPGGLAYEQYF. The whole variable domain, filled in from reference TRBV11-1 and TRBJ2-7, reads EAEVAQSPRYKITEKSQAVAFWCDPISGHATLYWYRQILGQGPELLVQFQDESVVDDSQLPKDRFSAERLKGVDSTLKIQPAELGDSAMYLCASSPGGLAYEQYFGPGTRLTVT.

The chain links TRBV2 to TRBJ1-2; no DNA is available, so the TRBD1 call from TCRdb remains unchecked. This CDR3 spans 13 amino acids. Germline V CDR1 and CDR2: SNHLY, FYNNEI. The chain's CDR3 is CAGRTGVGYGYTF.

The chain is built from TRBV4-1 and TRBJ1-2; the TCRdb D gene call, TRBD1, has no DNA to confirm it. CDR1 and CDR2 from the germline V gene are MGHRA and YSYEKL. The CDR3 is 15 residues long. The CDR3: CASSQVILGGYGYTF.

The rearrangement links TRBV5-6 to TRBJ1-3; TCRdb outputs TRBD1, but without DNA this stays unchecked. Germline CDR1 is SGHDT and CDR2 is YYEEEE. This CDR3 comprises 15 residues. The CDR3 here is CASSPGGHSGNTIYF.

The gene calls are TRBV2 and TRBJ1-5; TCRdb's D call of TRBD1 is untestable without DNA. CDR1 is SNHLY and CDR2 is FYNNEI in the germline V gene. CDR3 length equals 16 residues. The CDR3 is CASSGDRDPGHQPQHF.

V is TRBV5-1 and J is TRBJ1-2; the TCRdb D gene call, TRBD1, has no DNA to confirm it. This CDR3 contains 15 residues. In germline, CDR1 is SGHRS, CDR2 YFSETQ. The CDR3 sequence is CASSEAGQKNYGYTF.

The V and J genes are TRBV4-1 and TRBJ2-1; TCRdb returns TRBD2, unconfirmable since there is no DNA. The V gene's germline CDR1 is MGHRA and CDR2 YSYEKL. The length of the CDR3 is 18 residues. This CDR3 reads CASSQEKAGGRLGNEQFF.

The rearrangement joins TRBV5-1 to TRBJ2-1; the TRBD2 assignment by TCRdb is unverifiable without DNA. Germline V gene data show CDR1 as SGHRS and CDR2 as YFSETQ. The CDR3 runs to 16 residues. The CDR3 here is CASSSTGTSGYNEQFF.

The rearrangement uses TRBV5-1 and TRBJ1-2; with no DNA, the TCRdb D assignment of TRBD1 cannot be verified. The CDR3 has 14 amino acids. Germline values: CDR1 SGHRS, CDR2 YFSETQ. The CDR3 reads CASSLDSQTPGYTF.

The gene calls are TRBV6-2 or TRBV6-3 and TRBJ2-1; TCRdb's D gene call, TRBD2, goes unchecked for lack of DNA. Per germline, CDR1 MNHEY and CDR2 SVGEGT. There are 16 residues in the CDR3. CDR3 loop: CASSSVLAGGRNEQFF.

The CDR3 here is CSANHDRNYGYTF. The chain couples TRBV20-1 to TRBJ1-2; lacking DNA, the TRBD1 call made by TCRdb goes unchecked. Per the germline V gene, CDR1 is DFQATT and CDR2 is SNEGSKA (reference sequence). This CDR3 is built from 13 residues.

This sequence joins TRBV7-3 and TRBJ2-1; lacking DNA, the TRBD1 call made by TCRdb goes unchecked. CDR3 size: 15 residues. Germline V lookup: CDR1 SGHTA, CDR2 FQGTGA. The CDR3 loop reads CASSQNPRGQNEQFF.

CDR3 protein: CASSLDPGQSNYGYTF. The V gene is TRBV9, the J gene TRBJ1-2; the TCRdb call, TRBD1, lacks DNA for checking. Per the germline V gene, CDR1 is SGDLS and CDR2 is YYNGEE. The CDR3 contains 16 residues.

This chain uses TRBV7-9 with TRBJ2-7. CDR3 length equals 11 residues. Per germline, CDR1 SEHNR and CDR2 FQNEAQ (reference sequence). CDR3 amino acids: CASSLEYEQYF.